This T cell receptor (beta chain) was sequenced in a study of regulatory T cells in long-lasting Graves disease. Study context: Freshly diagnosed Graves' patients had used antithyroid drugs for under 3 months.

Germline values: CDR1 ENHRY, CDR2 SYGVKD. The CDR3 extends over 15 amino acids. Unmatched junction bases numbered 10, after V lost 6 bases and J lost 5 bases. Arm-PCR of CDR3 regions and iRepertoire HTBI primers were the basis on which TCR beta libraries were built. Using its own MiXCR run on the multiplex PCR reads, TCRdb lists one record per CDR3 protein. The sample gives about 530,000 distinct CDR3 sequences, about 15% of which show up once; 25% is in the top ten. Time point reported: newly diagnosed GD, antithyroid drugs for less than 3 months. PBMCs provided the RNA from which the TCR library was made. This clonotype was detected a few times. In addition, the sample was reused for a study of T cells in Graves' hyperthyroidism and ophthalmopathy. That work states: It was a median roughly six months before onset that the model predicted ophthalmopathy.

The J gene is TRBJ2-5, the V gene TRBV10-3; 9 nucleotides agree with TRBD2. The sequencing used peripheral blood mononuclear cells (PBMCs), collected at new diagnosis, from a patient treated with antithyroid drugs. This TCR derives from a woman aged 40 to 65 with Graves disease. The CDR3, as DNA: TGTGCCATCAGGCACAAGGGACTAGCTGGCGAGACCCAGTACTTC. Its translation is CAIRHKGLAGETQYF.